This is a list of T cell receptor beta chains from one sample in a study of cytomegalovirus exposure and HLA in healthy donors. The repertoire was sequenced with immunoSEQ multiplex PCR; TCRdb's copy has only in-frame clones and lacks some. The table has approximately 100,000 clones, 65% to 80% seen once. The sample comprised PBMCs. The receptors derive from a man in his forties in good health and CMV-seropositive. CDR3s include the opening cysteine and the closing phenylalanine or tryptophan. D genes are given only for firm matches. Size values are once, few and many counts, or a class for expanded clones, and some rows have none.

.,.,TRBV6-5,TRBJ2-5,CASSYPGGGETQYF,TGTGCCAGCAGTTACCCAGGTGGGGGGGAGACCCAGTACTTC
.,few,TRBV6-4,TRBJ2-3,CASSDGQQTDTQYF,TGTGCCAGCAGCGACGGGCAGCAGACAGATACGCAGTATTTT
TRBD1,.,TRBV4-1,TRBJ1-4,CASSYPGTGVEKLFF,TGCGCCAGCAGCTACCCCGGGACAGGGGTTGAAAAACTGTTTTTT
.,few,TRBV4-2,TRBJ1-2,CASSQDLSRGGDGYTF,TGTGCCAGCAGCCAAGATCTCTCAAGGGGGGGCGATGGCTACACCTTC
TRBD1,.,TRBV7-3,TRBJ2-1,CASSAQGVGTGDYNEQFF,TGTGCCAGCAGCGCACAGGGGGTCGGGACAGGGGATTACAATGAGCAGTTCTTC
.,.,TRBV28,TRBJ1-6,CASTHWGSSSPLHF,TGTGCCAGCACCCATTGGGGCTCGAGTTCACCCCTCCACTTT
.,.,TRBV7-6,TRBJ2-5,CASSLDTARSETQYF,TGTGCCAGCAGCTTAGATACGGCTAGGTCGGAGACCCAGTACTTC
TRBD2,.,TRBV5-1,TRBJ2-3,CASSLVLAEDTQYF,TGCGCCAGCAGCTTGGTACTAGCGGAAGATACGCAGTATTTT
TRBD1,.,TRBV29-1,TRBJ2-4,CSVGAEPAGGFDIQYF,TGCAGCGTTGGGGCCGAACCGGCAGGGGGCTTTGACATTCAGTACTTC
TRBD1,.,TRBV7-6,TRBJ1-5,CASSEGTVSNQPQHF,TGTGCCAGCAGCGAGGGGACAGTAAGCAATCAGCCCCAGCATTTT
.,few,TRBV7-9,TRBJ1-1,CASSLGGGTEAFF,TGTGCCAGCAGCTTAGGGGGCGGAACTGAAGCTTTCTTT
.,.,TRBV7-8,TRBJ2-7,CASSSPPVLGDIGEQYF,TGTGCCAGCAGCTCCCCCCCCGTCCTGGGGGACATTGGCGAGCAGTACTTC
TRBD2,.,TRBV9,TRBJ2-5,CASSRYVCRGGSETQYF,TGTGCCAGCAGCAGATACGTTTGCCGGGGGGGATCGGAGACCCAGTACTTC
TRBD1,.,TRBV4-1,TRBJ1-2,CASSQRTGTAPTHIGGYTF,TGCGCCAGCAGCCAACGGACCGGGACAGCCCCAACCCACATCGGTGGCTACACCTTC